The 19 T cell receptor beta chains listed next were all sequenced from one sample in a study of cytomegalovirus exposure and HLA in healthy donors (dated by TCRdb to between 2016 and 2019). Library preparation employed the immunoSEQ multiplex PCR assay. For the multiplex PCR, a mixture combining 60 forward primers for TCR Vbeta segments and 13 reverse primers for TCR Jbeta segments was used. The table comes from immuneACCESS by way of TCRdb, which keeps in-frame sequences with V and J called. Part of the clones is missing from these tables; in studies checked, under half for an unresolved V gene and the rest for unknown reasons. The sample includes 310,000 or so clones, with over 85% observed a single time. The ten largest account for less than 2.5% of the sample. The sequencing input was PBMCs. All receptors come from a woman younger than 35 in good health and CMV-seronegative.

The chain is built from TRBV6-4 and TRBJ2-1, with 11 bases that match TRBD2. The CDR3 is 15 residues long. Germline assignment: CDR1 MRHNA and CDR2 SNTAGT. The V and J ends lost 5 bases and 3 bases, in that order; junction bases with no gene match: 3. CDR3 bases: TGTGCCAGCAGTCCAACTAGCGGGGGCTACAATGAGCAGTTCTTC. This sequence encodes CASSPTSGGYNEQFF.

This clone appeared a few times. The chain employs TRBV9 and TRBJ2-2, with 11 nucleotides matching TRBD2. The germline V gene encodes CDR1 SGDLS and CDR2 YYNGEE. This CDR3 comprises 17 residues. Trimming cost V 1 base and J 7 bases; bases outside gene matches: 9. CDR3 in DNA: TGTGCCAGCAGCGTACCGTTTAGCGGGGGGGCGAGCGGGGAGCTGTTTTTT. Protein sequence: CASSVPFSGGASGELFF. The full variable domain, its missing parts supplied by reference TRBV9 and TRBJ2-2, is DSGVTQTPKHLITATGQRVTLRCSPRSGDLSVYWYQQSLDQGLQFLIQYYNGEERAKGNILERFSAQQFPDLHSELNLSSLELGDSALYFCASSVPFSGGASGELFFGEGSRLTVL.

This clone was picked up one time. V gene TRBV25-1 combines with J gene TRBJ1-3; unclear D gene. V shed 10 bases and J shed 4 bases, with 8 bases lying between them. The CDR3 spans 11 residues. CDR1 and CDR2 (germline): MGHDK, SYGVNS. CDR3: CATLRGNTIYF. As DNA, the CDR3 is TGTGCCACACTACGGGGAAACACCATATATTTT. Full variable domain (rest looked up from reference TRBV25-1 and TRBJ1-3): EADIYQTPRYLVIGTGKKITLECSQTMGHDKMYWYQQDPGMELHLIHYSYGVNSTEKGDLSSESTVSRIRTEHFPLTLESARPSHTSQYLCATLRGNTIYFGEGSWLTVV.

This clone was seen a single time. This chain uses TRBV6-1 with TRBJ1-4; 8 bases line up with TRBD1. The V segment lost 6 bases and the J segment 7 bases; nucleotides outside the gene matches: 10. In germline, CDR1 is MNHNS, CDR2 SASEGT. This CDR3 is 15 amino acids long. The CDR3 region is CASRADRADSEKLFF. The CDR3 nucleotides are TGTGCCAGCAGGGCGGACAGGGCAGATAGTGAAAAACTGTTTTTT.

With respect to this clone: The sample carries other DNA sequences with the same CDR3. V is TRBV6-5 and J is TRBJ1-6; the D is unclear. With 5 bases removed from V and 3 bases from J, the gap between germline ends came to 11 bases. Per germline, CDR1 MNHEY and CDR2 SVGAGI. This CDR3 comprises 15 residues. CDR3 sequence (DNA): TGTGCCAGCAGTAGAAAGGAGCTCTATAATTCACCCCTCCACTTT. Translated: CASSRKELYNSPLHF.

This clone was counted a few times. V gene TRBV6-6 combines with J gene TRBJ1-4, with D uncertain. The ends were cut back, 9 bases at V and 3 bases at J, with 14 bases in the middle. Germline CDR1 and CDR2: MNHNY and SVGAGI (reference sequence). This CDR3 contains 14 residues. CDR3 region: CASGTRVANEKLFF. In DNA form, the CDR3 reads TGTGCCAGTGGCACCCGGGTAGCTAATGAAAAACTGTTTTTT.

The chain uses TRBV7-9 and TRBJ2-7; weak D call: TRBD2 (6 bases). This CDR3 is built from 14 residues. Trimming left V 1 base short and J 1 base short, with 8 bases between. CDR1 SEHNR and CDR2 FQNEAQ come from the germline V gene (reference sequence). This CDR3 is CASSLGGVSYEQYF. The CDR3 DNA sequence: TGTGCCAGCAGCTTAGGGGGGGTTTCCTACGAGCAGTACTTC.

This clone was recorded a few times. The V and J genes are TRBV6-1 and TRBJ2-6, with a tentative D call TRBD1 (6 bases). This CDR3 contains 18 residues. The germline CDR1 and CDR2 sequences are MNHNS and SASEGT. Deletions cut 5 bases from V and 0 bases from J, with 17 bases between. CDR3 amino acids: CASSKGTKISSGANVLTF. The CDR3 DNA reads TGTGCCAGCAGTAAAGGGACAAAAATAAGCTCTGGGGCCAACGTCCTGACTTTC.

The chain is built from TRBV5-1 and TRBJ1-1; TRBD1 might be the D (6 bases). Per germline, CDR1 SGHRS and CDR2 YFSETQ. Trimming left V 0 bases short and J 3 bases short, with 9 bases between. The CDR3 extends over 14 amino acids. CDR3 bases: TGCGCCAGCAGCTTGGACAGGGCGGACACTGAAGCTTTCTTT. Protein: CASSLDRADTEAFF.

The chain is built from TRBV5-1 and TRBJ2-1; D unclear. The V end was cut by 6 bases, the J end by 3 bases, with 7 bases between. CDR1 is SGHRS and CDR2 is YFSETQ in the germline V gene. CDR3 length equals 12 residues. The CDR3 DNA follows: TGCGCCAGCAAGTACGGCTACAATGAGCAGTTCTTC. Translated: CASKYGYNEQFF.

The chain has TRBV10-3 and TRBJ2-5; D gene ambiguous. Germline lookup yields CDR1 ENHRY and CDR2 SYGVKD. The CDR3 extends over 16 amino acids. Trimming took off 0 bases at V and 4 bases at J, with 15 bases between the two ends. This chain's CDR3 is CAISESKAASTETQYF. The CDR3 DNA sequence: TGTGCCATCAGTGAGTCGAAGGCAGCGTCAACAGAGACCCAGTACTTC.

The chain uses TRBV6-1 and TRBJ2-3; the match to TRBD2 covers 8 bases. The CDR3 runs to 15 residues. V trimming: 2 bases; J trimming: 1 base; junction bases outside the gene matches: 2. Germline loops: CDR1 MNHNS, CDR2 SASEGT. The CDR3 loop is CASSERRGGTDTQYF. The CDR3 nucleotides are TGTGCCAGCAGTGAAAGGCGGGGGGGCACAGATACGCAGTATTTT.

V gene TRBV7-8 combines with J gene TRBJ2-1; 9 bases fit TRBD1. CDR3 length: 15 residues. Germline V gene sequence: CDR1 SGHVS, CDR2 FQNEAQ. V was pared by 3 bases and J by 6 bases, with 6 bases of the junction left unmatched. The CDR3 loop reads CASSFRQGGSNEQFF. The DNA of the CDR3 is TGTGCCAGCAGCTTCCGACAGGGGGGGTCCAATGAGCAGTTCTTC.

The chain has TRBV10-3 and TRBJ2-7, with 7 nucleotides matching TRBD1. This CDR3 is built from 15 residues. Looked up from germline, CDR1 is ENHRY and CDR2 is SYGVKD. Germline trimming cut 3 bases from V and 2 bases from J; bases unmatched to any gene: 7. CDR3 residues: CAISEGTATTYEQYF. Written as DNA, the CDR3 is TGTGCCATCAGTGAAGGGACAGCGACTACCTACGAGCAGTACTTC.

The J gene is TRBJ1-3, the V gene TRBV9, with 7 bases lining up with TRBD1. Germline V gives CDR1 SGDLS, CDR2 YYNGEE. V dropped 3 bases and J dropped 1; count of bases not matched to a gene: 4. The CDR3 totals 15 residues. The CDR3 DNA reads TGTGCCAGCAGCGGAAGCAGGGGGTCTGGAAACACCATATATTTT. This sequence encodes CASSGSRGSGNTIYF.

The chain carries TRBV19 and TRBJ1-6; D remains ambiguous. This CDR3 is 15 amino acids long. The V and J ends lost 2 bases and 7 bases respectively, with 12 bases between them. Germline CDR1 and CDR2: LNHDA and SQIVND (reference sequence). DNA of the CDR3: TGTGCCAGTAGTATAAAGTCGGGGTTCAATTCACCCCTCCACTTT. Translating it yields CASSIKSGFNSPLHF.

The CDR3 protein is CASSLLHTEAFF. In DNA, the CDR3 is TGTGCCAGTAGTTTACTTCACACTGAAGCTTTCTTT. The chain uses TRBV19 and TRBJ1-1; D not resolved. Looked up from germline, CDR1 is LNHDA and CDR2 is SQIVND (reference sequence). The CDR3 is 12 residues long. Between the trimmed V and J ends, which lost 5 bases and 3 bases, there was a span of 7 bases.

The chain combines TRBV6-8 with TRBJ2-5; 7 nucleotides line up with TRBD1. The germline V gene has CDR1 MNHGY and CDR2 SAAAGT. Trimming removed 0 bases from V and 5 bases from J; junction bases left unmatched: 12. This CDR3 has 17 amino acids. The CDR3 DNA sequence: TGTGCCAGCAGTTACTCCAGGGCTTTTGACAGGGAGGAGACCCAGTACTTC. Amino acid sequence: CASSYSRAFDREETQYF.

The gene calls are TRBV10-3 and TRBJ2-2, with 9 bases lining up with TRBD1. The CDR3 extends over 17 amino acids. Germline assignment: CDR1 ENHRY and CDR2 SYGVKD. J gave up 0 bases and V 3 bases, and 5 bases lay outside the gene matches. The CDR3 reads CAISDGGQGANTGELFF. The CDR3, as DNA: TGTGCCATCAGTGACGGGGGACAGGGAGCGAACACCGGGGAGCTGTTTTTT.